Following are 18 T cell receptor beta chains from one sample sequenced in a study of cytomegalovirus exposure and HLA in healthy donors. This PCR relied on a set of 60 Vbeta primers and 13 Jbeta primers. The table came from immunoSEQ multiplex PCR; TCRdb's copy has only in-frame clones and leaves some out. Among roughly 160,000 clones listed, just under 80% were seen once. What was sequenced was PBMCs. Receptors originate from a man aged 25 to 40 in good health and CMV-seronegative.

The rearrangement links TRBV7-3 to TRBJ1-6, with 7 bases lining up with TRBD1. V shed 5 bases, J shed 7 bases, and the junction held 14 bases outside the gene matches. This CDR3 region has 17 residues. The germline CDR1 and CDR2 sequences are SGHTA and FQGTGA. CDR3 protein: CASSKRDRSTTNSPLHF. Written as DNA, the CDR3 is TGTGCCAGCAGCAAACGGGACAGATCCACAACGAATTCACCCCTCCACTTT. Variable domain in full (rest from reference TRBV7-3 and TRBJ1-6): GAGVSQTPSNKVTEKGKYVELRCDPISGHTALYWYRQSLGQGPEFLIYFQGTGAADDSGLPNDRFFAVRPEGSVSTLKIQRTERGDSAVYLCASSKRDRSTTNSPLHFGNGTRLTVT.

The chain combines TRBV6-5 with TRBJ2-3, with D maybe TRBD2 (6 bases). There are 13 residues in the CDR3. Germline CDR1 is MNHEY and CDR2 is SVGAGI. The V gene lost 5 bases and the J gene lost 8 bases, with 14 bases spanning the gap. The CDR3 region has the DNA TGTGCCAGCAGTCCCAGCGGGCGTGGTACGCAGTATTTT. Translated: CASSPSGRGTQYF.

The chain combines TRBV10-1 with TRBJ2-1, with D possibly matching TRBD1 (6 bases). Germline V lookup: CDR1 WNHNN, CDR2 SYGVQD (reference sequence). The CDR3 contains 14 residues. V lost 2 bases, J lost 5 bases, and 10 bases lay in between. The CDR3 DNA reads TGCGCCAGCAGTGAGAGACAGGAGGACAATGAGCAGTTCTTC. As protein: CASSERQEDNEQFF.

The chain carries TRBV7-8 and TRBJ1-1, with a tentative D call TRBD1 (6 bases). The V end was cut by 2 bases, the J end by 1 base, with 8 bases between. Per germline, CDR1 SGHVS and CDR2 FQNEAQ. This CDR3 contains 14 residues. The CDR3 protein is CASSLYRENTEAFF. The CDR3, as DNA: TGTGCCAGCAGCTTATACAGGGAGAACACTGAAGCTTTCTTT.

This chain connects TRBV5-1 to TRBJ2-3; possibly TRBD2 for D (7 bases). The germline V and J ends were trimmed by 0 bases and 4 bases, with 12 bases remaining between them. CDR3 size: 15 residues. The germline gives CDR1 SGHRS, CDR2 YFSETQ. CDR3 sequence: CASSLEGGLPDTQYF. DNA for the CDR3: TGCGCCAGCAGCTTGGAGGGGGGGTTGCCAGATACGCAGTATTTT.

V is TRBV28 and J is TRBJ2-2; 10 bases are shared with TRBD1. Germline V gene data show CDR1 as MDHEN and CDR2 as SYDVKM. CDR3 length: 15 amino acids. The V and J ends lost 7 bases and 6 bases, in that order; junction bases with no gene match: 8. CDR3 nucleotide sequence: TGTGCCAGCAACATAGGGGACAGGGGTTCCGGGGAGCTGTTTTTT. It yields the protein CASNIGDRGSGELFF.

This chain links TRBV27 with TRBJ2-7; TRBD1 matches at 7 bases. With V trimmed by 4 bases and J by 2 bases, 11 bases remained unmatched. The length of the CDR3 is 16 residues. From germline, CDR1 is MNHEY and CDR2 SMNVEV (reference sequence). The CDR3 region is CASSSRQGAVPYEQYF. The CDR3 nucleotides are TGTGCCAGCAGTTCCCGACAGGGTGCCGTACCCTACGAGCAGTACTTC.

The chain recombines TRBV7-2 with TRBJ2-3; 10 positions agree with TRBD2. The CDR3 extends over 17 amino acids. Germline lookup yields CDR1 SGHTA and CDR2 FQGNSA. V lost 3 bases, J lost 4 bases, and 10 bases stayed unmatched. The CDR3 sequence: CASSFPTSGIHPDTQYF. The CDR3 DNA follows: TGTGCCAGCAGCTTTCCCACTAGCGGGATCCACCCAGATACGCAGTATTTT. Full variable domain (missing parts from reference TRBV7-2 and TRBJ2-3): GAGVSQSPSNKVTEKGKDVELRCDPISGHTALYWYRQSLGQGLEFLIYFQGNSAPDKSGLPSDRFSAERTGGSVSTLTIQRTQQEDSAVYLCASSFPTSGIHPDTQYFGPGTRLTVL.

The CDR3 spells CASSPYRVGTRFQETQYF. Written as DNA, the CDR3 is TGTGCCAGCAGCCCCTATAGGGTAGGGACTAGATTCCAAGAGACCCAGTACTTC. V gene TRBV27 combines with J gene TRBJ2-5, with 8 nucleotides matching TRBD2. Losses at the gene ends were 6 bases for V and 1 base for J; bases not matched to a gene: 16. This CDR3 is 18 amino acids long. CDR1 MNHEY and CDR2 SMNVEV come from the germline V gene (reference sequence).

The rearrangement uses TRBV27 and TRBJ1-4, with no clear D. Germline CDR1 MNHEY, CDR2 SMNVEV (reference sequence). V was clipped by 5 bases and J by 0 bases, with 10 bases between them. This CDR3 region has 15 residues. CDR3 coding DNA: TGTGCCAGCAGTCCCTTCGTTGCAACTAATGAAAAACTGTTTTTT. Amino acids: CASSPFVATNEKLFF.

This chain links TRBV11-3 with TRBJ2-1; 10 bases are shared with TRBD1. Per the germline V gene, CDR1 is SGHNT and CDR2 is YENEEA. The trim removed 3 bases at V and 6 bases at J, leaving 14 bases unmatched. This CDR3 has 18 residues. The CDR3, as DNA: TGTGCCAGCAGCTTTGGGTCGGGACAGGGGTTTTTGGGCAATGAGCAGTTCTTC. It codes for CASSFGSGQGFLGNEQFF.

This sequence joins TRBV2 and TRBJ2-7, with TRBD1 identical over 7 bases. The CDR3 totals 12 residues. Looked up from germline, CDR1 is SNHLY and CDR2 is FYNNEI. V was clipped by 11 bases and J by 5 bases; unmatched bases: 9. The CDR3: CAHTGTEDEQYF. CDR3 nucleotide sequence: TGTGCCCACACCGGGACAGAGGACGAGCAGTACTTC.

The chain combines TRBV9 with TRBJ2-7; 7 nucleotides match TRBD1. Trimming cost V 0 bases and J 5 bases; bases outside gene matches: 8. From germline, CDR1 is SGDLS and CDR2 YYNGEE. The CDR3 is 15 residues long. The CDR3 DNA is TGTGCCAGCAGCGTAGGACAGGGCAACATCCACGAGCAGTACTTC. This sequence encodes CASSVGQGNIHEQYF. The full variable domain, with the rest looked up from reference TRBV9 and TRBJ2-7, is DSGVTQTPKHLITATGQRVTLRCSPRSGDLSVYWYQQSLDQGLQFLIQYYNGEERAKGNILERFSAQQFPDLHSELNLSSLELGDSALYFCASSVGQGNIHEQYFGPGTRLTVT.

The chain couples TRBV6-5 to TRBJ1-3; 10 bases line up with TRBD1. There are 15 residues in the CDR3. V lost 2 bases to trimming and J lost 4 bases; unmatched junction nucleotides: 2. Germline CDR1 MNHEY, CDR2 SVGAGI. CDR3 bases: TGTGCCAGCAGTTACCGGGACAGGGGAGGAAACACCATATATTTT. This codes for CASSYRDRGGNTIYF.

The chain joins TRBV18 to TRBJ2-1; 8 nucleotides align to TRBD2. This CDR3 comprises 18 residues. The V gene's germline CDR1 is KGHSH and CDR2 LQKENI. Trimming at V came to 2 bases and at J to 0 bases, leaving 9 bases not matched to a gene. The chain's CDR3 is CASSPLGGGGTSYNEQFF. The CDR3 region has the DNA TGTGCCAGCTCACCATTGGGCGGCGGGGGGACCTCCTACAATGAGCAGTTCTTC. Together with reference TRBV18 and TRBJ2-1, the CDR3 gives the full variable domain: NAGVMQNPRHLVRRRGQEARLRCSPMKGHSHVYWYRQLPEEGLKFMVYLQKENIIDESGMPKERFSAEFPKEGPSILRIQQVVRGDSAAYFCASSPLGGGGTSYNEQFFGPGTRLTVL.

This clone was picked up a small number of times. V is TRBV5-1 and J is TRBJ1-4, with TRBD1 matching 11 bases. In germline, CDR1 is SGHRS, CDR2 YFSETQ. The CDR3 covers 13 residues. V lost 4 bases and J lost 13; bases outside the gene matches: 6. The CDR3 protein is CASSLGQGGRLFF. The DNA of the CDR3 is TGCGCCAGCAGCCTGGGACAGGGGGGACGACTGTTTTTT.

This chain connects TRBV7-9 to TRBJ2-2; possible D gene TRBD2, 5 bases. V was trimmed by 1 base and J by 4 bases, leaving 10 bases between them. Germline V CDR1 and CDR2: SEHNR, FQNEAQ (reference sequence). This CDR3 region has 15 residues. The CDR3, as DNA: TGTGCCAGCAGCTTAGGGCTAGCCGGCACCGGGGAGCTGTTTTTT. The encoded protein is CASSLGLAGTGELFF.

The chain is built from TRBV25-1 and TRBJ1-1, with D possibly matching TRBD1 (5 bases). V lost 3 bases and J 5 bases, leaving 16 bases between the germline ends. This CDR3 is 15 amino acids long. CDR1 MGHDK and CDR2 SYGVNS come from the germline V gene. In DNA form, the CDR3 reads TGTGCCAGCAGTGATCTAGAGTTTCGGGGGACTGAAGCTTTCTTT. Translating it yields CASSDLEFRGTEAFF. Using reference TRBV25-1 and TRBJ1-1 for the parts outside the CDR3, the full variable domain is EADIYQTPRYLVIGTGKKITLECSQTMGHDKMYWYQQDPGMELHLIHYSYGVNSTEKGDLSSESTVSRIRTEHFPLTLESARPSHTSQYLCASSDLEFRGTEAFFGQGTRLTVV.